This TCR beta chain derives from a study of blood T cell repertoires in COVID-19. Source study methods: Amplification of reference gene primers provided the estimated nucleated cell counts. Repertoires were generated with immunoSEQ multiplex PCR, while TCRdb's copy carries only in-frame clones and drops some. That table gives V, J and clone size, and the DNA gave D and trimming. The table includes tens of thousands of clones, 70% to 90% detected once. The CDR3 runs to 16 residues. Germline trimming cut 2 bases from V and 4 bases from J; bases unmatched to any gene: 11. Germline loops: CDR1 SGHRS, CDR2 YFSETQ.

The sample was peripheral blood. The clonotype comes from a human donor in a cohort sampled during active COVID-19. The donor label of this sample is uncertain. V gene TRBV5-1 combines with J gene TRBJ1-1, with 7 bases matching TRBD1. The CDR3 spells CASSLEPTGAPTEAFF. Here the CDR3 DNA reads TGCGCCAGCAGCTTAGAACCAACAGGGGCGCCCACTGAAGCTTTCTTT.